The 28 T cell receptor beta chains presented below share a single source sample, sequenced in a study of beta chain features in type 1 diabetes. Findings of the study overall: Researchers report that Type 1 diabetes patients had moderately but significantly shorter TCRB CDR3s across all four CD4+ subsets.

The isolated RNA, all of it, was reverse transcribed, so expressed TCRB transcripts were what got sequenced. Here immunoSEQ multiplex PCR was the method, and the copy in TCRdb shows in-frame clones only, minus some. The table records more than 300,000 clones, 8.5% to 10% of them present only once. These receptors' targets are unknown. The specimen sequenced was central memory CD4+ T cells from blood. Source of these receptors: a man between 25 and 39 years old with type 1 diabetes.

The chain combines TRBV29-1 with TRBJ2-1; 10 positions match TRBD1. The CDR3 length is 13 residues. With V trimmed by 7 bases and J by 4 bases, 4 bases remained unmatched. Germline V gives CDR1 SQVTM, CDR2 ANQGSEA. Here the CDR3 DNA reads TGCAGCGGGGACAGGGGCCGTTACAATGAGCAGTTCTTC. Amino acids: CSGDRGRYNEQFF.

The chain is built from TRBV19 and TRBJ1-1; D unclear. This CDR3 has 13 amino acids. Trimming removed 6 bases at V and 3 bases at J, with 11 bases between. The germline V gene encodes CDR1 LNHDA and CDR2 SQIVND (reference sequence). The CDR3 is CASRFTAHTEAFF. The CDR3 nucleotides read TGTGCCAGTAGATTCACAGCACACACTGAAGCTTTCTTT.

This clone was found a few times. This chain uses TRBV5-1 with TRBJ2-3; 9 bases agree with TRBD2. This CDR3 region has 18 residues. Germline V gene lookup returns CDR1 SGHRS and CDR2 YFSETQ. Germline trimming cut 1 base from V and 4 bases from J; bases unmatched to any gene: 13. CDR3: CASSLSVGGLAKADTQYF. The CDR3 DNA reads as TGCGCCAGCAGCTTGTCCGTCGGCGGACTAGCGAAGGCAGATACGCAGTATTTT.

A word on this clone: An end of the junction differs from the germline gene, which may be a read error. V and J are TRBV7-2 and TRBJ2-7; 8 nucleotides agree with TRBD1. The CDR3 is 14 amino acids. CDR1 and CDR2 (germline): SGHTA, FQGNSA. The chain's CDR3 is CASSQRTGTIEQYF. CDR3 sequence (DNA): TGCGCCAGCAGCCAACGGACAGGGACGATCGAGCAGTACTTC.

A few counts support this clone. The J gene is TRBJ2-2, the V gene TRBV29-1; 14 bases map to TRBD2. Germline loops: CDR1 SQVTM, CDR2 ANQGSEA. The CDR3 extends over 15 amino acids. V gave up 6 bases and J gave up 7 bases; unmatched junction bases: 7. The CDR3 region is CSVPGLAGGIGELFF. CDR3 bases: TGCAGCGTCCCCGGACTAGCGGGAGGAATCGGGGAGCTGTTTTTT.

This chain uses TRBV7-2 with TRBJ2-1, with 15 positions matching TRBD2. The ends lost 5 bases at V and 1 base at J; junction bases unmatched: 6. This CDR3 region has 18 residues. The germline V gene encodes CDR1 SGHTA and CDR2 FQGNSA. Here the CDR3 DNA reads TGTGCCAGCAGCGGGACAGGGACTAGCGGGAGGTCCTACAATGAGCAGTTCTTC. Protein: CASSGTGTSGRSYNEQFF.

This sequence joins TRBV29-1 and TRBJ2-5; D is possibly TRBD1 or TRBD2 (5 bases each). V was clipped by 5 bases and J by 5 bases, with 24 bases between them. Germline values: CDR1 SQVTM, CDR2 ANQGSEA. This CDR3 is 16 amino acids long. This chain's CDR3 is CSVSTSGSPFVETQYF. Here the CDR3 DNA reads TGCAGCGTTTCTACGTCAGGGAGCCCCTTTGTGGAGACCCAGTACTTC.

The table lists this clone with a count of one. V is TRBV7-3 and J is TRBJ2-5; tentative D call: TRBD2 (5 bases). V was shortened by 8 bases and J by 3 bases, with 7 bases between the two germline ends. CDR3 length: 11 residues. Germline CDR1 is SGHTA and CDR2 is FQGTGA. The CDR3 loop is CASPGEETQYF. The CDR3 nucleotides read TGTGCCAGCCCCGGGGAAGAGACCCAGTACTTC.

This clone was counted only a few times. The CDR3 region is CSVEDNWDREETQYF. The CDR3 coding sequence is TGCAGCGTTGAAGACAATTGGGACAGGGAAGAGACCCAGTACTTC. The gene calls are TRBV29-1 and TRBJ2-5; the match to TRBD1 covers 9 bases. The V segment lost 0 bases and the J segment 3 bases; nucleotides outside the gene matches: 5. The germline gives CDR1 SQVTM, CDR2 ANQGSEA. This CDR3 has 15 residues.

The rearrangement joins TRBV4-2 to TRBJ2-1, with 10 bases that match TRBD1. V was clipped by 1 base and J by 15 bases; unmatched bases: 12. Germline assignment: CDR1 LGHNA and CDR2 YNFKEQ. This CDR3 comprises 15 residues. CDR3 nucleotides: TGTGCCAGCAGCCAAGGCTTGGACGCAGACAGGGGGCCGTTCTTC. Its translation: CASSQGLDADRGPFF.

The genes are TRBV25-1 and TRBJ1-2; possible D gene TRBD1, 5 bases. The CDR3 extends over 12 amino acids. Trimming stripped 8 bases from V and 4 bases from J, with 11 bases between. CDR1 and CDR2 from the germline V gene are MGHDK and SYGVNS. This CDR3 is CASGGKGYGYTF. The CDR3 bases are TGTGCCAGCGGGGGGAAAGGCTATGGCTACACCTTC.

CDR3 DNA: TGTGCCAGCTCACCCGATCTGTCCTCAACCGGGACTAATCAGTTCTTC. Amino acids: CASSPDLSSTGTNQFF. The chain couples TRBV18 to TRBJ2-1, with 7 positions matching TRBD2. The germline V gene encodes CDR1 KGHSH and CDR2 LQKENI. J was trimmed by 13 bases and V by 3 bases; bases with no gene match: 18. This CDR3 is built from 16 residues.

This clone was recorded a few times. The chain employs TRBV9 and TRBJ2-3; 12 bases map to TRBD2. This CDR3 spans 18 amino acids. V lost 0 bases to trimming and J lost 4 bases; unmatched junction nucleotides: 9. Germline V lookup: CDR1 SGDLS, CDR2 YYNGEE. This chain's CDR3 is CASSVAFGLAGRPDTQYF. The DNA for the CDR3 is TGTGCCAGCAGCGTAGCCTTCGGACTAGCGGGGCGCCCAGATACGCAGTATTTT.

This clone was detected only a few times. The genes are TRBV15 and TRBJ2-3; 11 bases are a match to TRBD2. The length of the CDR3 is 15 residues. Germline CDR1 and CDR2: LNHNV and YYDKDF (reference sequence). J lost 4 bases, V lost 5 bases, and 5 bases had no gene match. CDR3: CATSRGTSGPDTQYF. The CDR3 DNA sequence: TGTGCCACCAGCCGAGGGACTAGCGGACCAGATACGCAGTATTTT.

This chain uses TRBV4-1 with TRBJ2-2; D gene ambiguous. The germline V gene has CDR1 MGHRA and CDR2 YSYEKL. V was pared by 4 bases and J by 3 bases, with 21 bases between. CDR3 length equals 18 residues. The CDR3 sequence is CASSRVVVGRADTGELFF. The CDR3 DNA reads TGCGCCAGCAGCCGGGTAGTAGTCGGAAGGGCAGACACCGGGGAGCTGTTTTTT.

This clone came up a few times. This chain links TRBV9 with TRBJ2-3; 9 nucleotides line up with TRBD2. Unmatched junction bases numbered 7, after V lost 0 bases and J lost 5 bases. Per the germline V gene, CDR1 is SGDLS and CDR2 is YYNGEE. The CDR3 contains 16 residues. The CDR3 sequence: CASSVGAGGPLDTQYF. The CDR3 DNA reads TGTGCCAGCAGCGTAGGGGCGGGAGGGCCCTTAGATACGCAGTATTTT.

This clone was counted only a few times. CDR3: CAISPQGFNEQFF. The CDR3 coding sequence is TGTGCCATCAGTCCACAGGGGTTCAATGAGCAGTTCTTC. The V call is TRBV10-3, the J call TRBJ2-1; 7 bases agree with TRBD1. The CDR3 length is 13 residues. Germline lookup yields CDR1 ENHRY and CDR2 SYGVKD. V shed 5 bases, J shed 6 bases, and the junction held 4 bases outside the gene matches.

The chain has TRBV6-6 and TRBJ2-5; D perhaps matches TRBD1 (6 bases). TRBJ2-7 matches the DNA end more closely, so the J call is doubtful. This CDR3 region has 13 residues. Germline-derived CDR1 and CDR2 are MNHNY and SVGAGI (reference sequence). The CDR3 DNA follows: TGTGCCAGCAGTCGACAGGTTACCTACGAGCAGTACTTC. It is translated as CASSRQVTYEQYF.

At least ten counts were recorded for this clone. The chain links TRBV29-1 to TRBJ2-6; D not resolved. Germline loops: CDR1 SQVTM, CDR2 ANQGSEA. V was cut by 2 bases and J by 4 bases, with 9 bases left in between. The CDR3 spans 14 residues. CDR3 sequence: CSVEQLRGANVLTF. The CDR3, as DNA: TGCAGCGTTGAACAGCTAAGAGGGGCCAACGTCCTGACTTTC.

The chain uses TRBV7-2 and TRBJ2-1; no definite D call. Trimming shortened V by 5 bases and J by 0 bases, and 8 bases separated the two germline ends. The length of the CDR3 is 14 residues. Per germline, CDR1 SGHTA and CDR2 FQGNSA. CDR3 bases: TGTGCCAGCAGCGAAACAGTCTCCTACAATGAGCAGTTCTTC. Translation: CASSETVSYNEQFF. Together with reference TRBV7-2 and TRBJ2-1, the CDR3 gives the full variable domain: GAGVSQSPSNKVTEKGKDVELRCDPISGHTALYWYRQSLGQGLEFLIYFQGNSAPDKSGLPSDRFSAERTGGSVSTLTIQRTQQEDSAVYLCASSETVSYNEQFFGPGTRLTVL.

The gene calls are TRBV18 and TRBJ1-1; D gene uncertain. The ends were cut back, 3 bases at V and 1 base at J, with 9 bases in the middle. The CDR3 is made up of 14 amino acids. The germline V gene encodes CDR1 KGHSH and CDR2 LQKENI. CDR3 in amino acids: CASSPDAGNTEAFF. The CDR3 DNA sequence: TGTGCCAGCTCACCGGATGCAGGGAACACTGAAGCTTTCTTT.

This clone was counted only a few times. The CDR3, as DNA: TGTGCCACCAGCAGACGGTCCCTAGCGGGAGCCGATGAGCAGTTCTTC. Residues: CATSRRSLAGADEQFF. The rearrangement links TRBV15 to TRBJ2-1; TRBD2 matches 10 bases. V was pared by 2 bases and J by 8 bases, with 9 bases of the junction left unmatched. CDR1 is LNHNV and CDR2 is YYDKDF in the germline V gene (reference sequence). This CDR3 has 16 amino acids.

The genes are TRBV5-4 and TRBJ1-1, with 7 bases aligning to TRBD1. CDR1 and CDR2 (germline): SGHNT, YYREEE (reference sequence). The CDR3 runs to 14 residues. Trimming took 1 base from V and 5 from J; bases not matched to a gene: 5. The CDR3 coding sequence is TGTGCCAGCAGCTTGATCGCAGGGGGTACTGAAGCTTTCTTT. Translated: CASSLIAGGTEAFF.

V gene TRBV28 combines with J gene TRBJ2-1, with D perhaps assigned TRBD1 or TRBD2 (5 bases each). Trimming shortened V by 2 bases and J by 6 bases, and 11 bases separated the two germline ends. CDR1 MDHEN and CDR2 SYDVKM come from the germline V gene. The CDR3 consists of 14 residues. CDR3 loop: CASSLRWGSNEQFF. CDR3 sequence (DNA): TGTGCCAGCAGTTTAAGGTGGGGGAGCAATGAGCAGTTCTTC.

The table lists this clone with a few counts. The rearrangement joins TRBV5-8 to TRBJ2-7; 7 bases agree with TRBD1. Germline V gene data show CDR1 as SGHTS and CDR2 as YDEGEE. V lost 4 bases to trimming and J lost 2 bases; unmatched junction nucleotides: 6. This CDR3 is 14 amino acids long. The CDR3: CASSHTGVAYEQYF. DNA of the CDR3: TGTGCCAGCAGCCATACAGGGGTCGCCTACGAGCAGTACTTC.

This clone has a count of ten or more. V is TRBV21-1 and J is TRBJ2-7; the table's D call, TRBD2, was not checked against the DNA. TRBV21-1 is tagged as a pseudogene. The CDR3 is 14 amino acids. The DNA for the CDR3 is TGTGCCAGCAGCAAATGCGGGAGGGGCCACGAGCAGTACTTC. Its translation: CASSKCGRGHEQYF.

The table lists this clone with a few counts. V gene TRBV5-1 combines with J gene TRBJ1-1; TRBD1 agrees at 10 bases. This CDR3 has 17 residues. Germline V gene data show CDR1 as SGHRS and CDR2 as YFSETQ. V dropped 0 bases and J dropped 11; count of bases not matched to a gene: 16. The CDR3 DNA is TGCGCCAGCAGCTTGGGAGTTGTTAGACAGGGGGCGCGGATGGCTTTCTTT. This sequence encodes CASSLGVVRQGARMAFF.

The J gene is TRBJ1-4, the V gene TRBV7-2; 8 nucleotides line up with TRBD1. CDR1 SGHTA and CDR2 FQGNSA come from the germline V gene. The trim removed 4 bases at V and 1 base at J, leaving 2 bases unmatched. The CDR3 spans 15 residues. CDR3 bases: TGTGCCAGCAGCTCAGGGACAGGAACTAATGAAAAACTGTTTTTT. Amino acids: CASSSGTGTNEKLFF.